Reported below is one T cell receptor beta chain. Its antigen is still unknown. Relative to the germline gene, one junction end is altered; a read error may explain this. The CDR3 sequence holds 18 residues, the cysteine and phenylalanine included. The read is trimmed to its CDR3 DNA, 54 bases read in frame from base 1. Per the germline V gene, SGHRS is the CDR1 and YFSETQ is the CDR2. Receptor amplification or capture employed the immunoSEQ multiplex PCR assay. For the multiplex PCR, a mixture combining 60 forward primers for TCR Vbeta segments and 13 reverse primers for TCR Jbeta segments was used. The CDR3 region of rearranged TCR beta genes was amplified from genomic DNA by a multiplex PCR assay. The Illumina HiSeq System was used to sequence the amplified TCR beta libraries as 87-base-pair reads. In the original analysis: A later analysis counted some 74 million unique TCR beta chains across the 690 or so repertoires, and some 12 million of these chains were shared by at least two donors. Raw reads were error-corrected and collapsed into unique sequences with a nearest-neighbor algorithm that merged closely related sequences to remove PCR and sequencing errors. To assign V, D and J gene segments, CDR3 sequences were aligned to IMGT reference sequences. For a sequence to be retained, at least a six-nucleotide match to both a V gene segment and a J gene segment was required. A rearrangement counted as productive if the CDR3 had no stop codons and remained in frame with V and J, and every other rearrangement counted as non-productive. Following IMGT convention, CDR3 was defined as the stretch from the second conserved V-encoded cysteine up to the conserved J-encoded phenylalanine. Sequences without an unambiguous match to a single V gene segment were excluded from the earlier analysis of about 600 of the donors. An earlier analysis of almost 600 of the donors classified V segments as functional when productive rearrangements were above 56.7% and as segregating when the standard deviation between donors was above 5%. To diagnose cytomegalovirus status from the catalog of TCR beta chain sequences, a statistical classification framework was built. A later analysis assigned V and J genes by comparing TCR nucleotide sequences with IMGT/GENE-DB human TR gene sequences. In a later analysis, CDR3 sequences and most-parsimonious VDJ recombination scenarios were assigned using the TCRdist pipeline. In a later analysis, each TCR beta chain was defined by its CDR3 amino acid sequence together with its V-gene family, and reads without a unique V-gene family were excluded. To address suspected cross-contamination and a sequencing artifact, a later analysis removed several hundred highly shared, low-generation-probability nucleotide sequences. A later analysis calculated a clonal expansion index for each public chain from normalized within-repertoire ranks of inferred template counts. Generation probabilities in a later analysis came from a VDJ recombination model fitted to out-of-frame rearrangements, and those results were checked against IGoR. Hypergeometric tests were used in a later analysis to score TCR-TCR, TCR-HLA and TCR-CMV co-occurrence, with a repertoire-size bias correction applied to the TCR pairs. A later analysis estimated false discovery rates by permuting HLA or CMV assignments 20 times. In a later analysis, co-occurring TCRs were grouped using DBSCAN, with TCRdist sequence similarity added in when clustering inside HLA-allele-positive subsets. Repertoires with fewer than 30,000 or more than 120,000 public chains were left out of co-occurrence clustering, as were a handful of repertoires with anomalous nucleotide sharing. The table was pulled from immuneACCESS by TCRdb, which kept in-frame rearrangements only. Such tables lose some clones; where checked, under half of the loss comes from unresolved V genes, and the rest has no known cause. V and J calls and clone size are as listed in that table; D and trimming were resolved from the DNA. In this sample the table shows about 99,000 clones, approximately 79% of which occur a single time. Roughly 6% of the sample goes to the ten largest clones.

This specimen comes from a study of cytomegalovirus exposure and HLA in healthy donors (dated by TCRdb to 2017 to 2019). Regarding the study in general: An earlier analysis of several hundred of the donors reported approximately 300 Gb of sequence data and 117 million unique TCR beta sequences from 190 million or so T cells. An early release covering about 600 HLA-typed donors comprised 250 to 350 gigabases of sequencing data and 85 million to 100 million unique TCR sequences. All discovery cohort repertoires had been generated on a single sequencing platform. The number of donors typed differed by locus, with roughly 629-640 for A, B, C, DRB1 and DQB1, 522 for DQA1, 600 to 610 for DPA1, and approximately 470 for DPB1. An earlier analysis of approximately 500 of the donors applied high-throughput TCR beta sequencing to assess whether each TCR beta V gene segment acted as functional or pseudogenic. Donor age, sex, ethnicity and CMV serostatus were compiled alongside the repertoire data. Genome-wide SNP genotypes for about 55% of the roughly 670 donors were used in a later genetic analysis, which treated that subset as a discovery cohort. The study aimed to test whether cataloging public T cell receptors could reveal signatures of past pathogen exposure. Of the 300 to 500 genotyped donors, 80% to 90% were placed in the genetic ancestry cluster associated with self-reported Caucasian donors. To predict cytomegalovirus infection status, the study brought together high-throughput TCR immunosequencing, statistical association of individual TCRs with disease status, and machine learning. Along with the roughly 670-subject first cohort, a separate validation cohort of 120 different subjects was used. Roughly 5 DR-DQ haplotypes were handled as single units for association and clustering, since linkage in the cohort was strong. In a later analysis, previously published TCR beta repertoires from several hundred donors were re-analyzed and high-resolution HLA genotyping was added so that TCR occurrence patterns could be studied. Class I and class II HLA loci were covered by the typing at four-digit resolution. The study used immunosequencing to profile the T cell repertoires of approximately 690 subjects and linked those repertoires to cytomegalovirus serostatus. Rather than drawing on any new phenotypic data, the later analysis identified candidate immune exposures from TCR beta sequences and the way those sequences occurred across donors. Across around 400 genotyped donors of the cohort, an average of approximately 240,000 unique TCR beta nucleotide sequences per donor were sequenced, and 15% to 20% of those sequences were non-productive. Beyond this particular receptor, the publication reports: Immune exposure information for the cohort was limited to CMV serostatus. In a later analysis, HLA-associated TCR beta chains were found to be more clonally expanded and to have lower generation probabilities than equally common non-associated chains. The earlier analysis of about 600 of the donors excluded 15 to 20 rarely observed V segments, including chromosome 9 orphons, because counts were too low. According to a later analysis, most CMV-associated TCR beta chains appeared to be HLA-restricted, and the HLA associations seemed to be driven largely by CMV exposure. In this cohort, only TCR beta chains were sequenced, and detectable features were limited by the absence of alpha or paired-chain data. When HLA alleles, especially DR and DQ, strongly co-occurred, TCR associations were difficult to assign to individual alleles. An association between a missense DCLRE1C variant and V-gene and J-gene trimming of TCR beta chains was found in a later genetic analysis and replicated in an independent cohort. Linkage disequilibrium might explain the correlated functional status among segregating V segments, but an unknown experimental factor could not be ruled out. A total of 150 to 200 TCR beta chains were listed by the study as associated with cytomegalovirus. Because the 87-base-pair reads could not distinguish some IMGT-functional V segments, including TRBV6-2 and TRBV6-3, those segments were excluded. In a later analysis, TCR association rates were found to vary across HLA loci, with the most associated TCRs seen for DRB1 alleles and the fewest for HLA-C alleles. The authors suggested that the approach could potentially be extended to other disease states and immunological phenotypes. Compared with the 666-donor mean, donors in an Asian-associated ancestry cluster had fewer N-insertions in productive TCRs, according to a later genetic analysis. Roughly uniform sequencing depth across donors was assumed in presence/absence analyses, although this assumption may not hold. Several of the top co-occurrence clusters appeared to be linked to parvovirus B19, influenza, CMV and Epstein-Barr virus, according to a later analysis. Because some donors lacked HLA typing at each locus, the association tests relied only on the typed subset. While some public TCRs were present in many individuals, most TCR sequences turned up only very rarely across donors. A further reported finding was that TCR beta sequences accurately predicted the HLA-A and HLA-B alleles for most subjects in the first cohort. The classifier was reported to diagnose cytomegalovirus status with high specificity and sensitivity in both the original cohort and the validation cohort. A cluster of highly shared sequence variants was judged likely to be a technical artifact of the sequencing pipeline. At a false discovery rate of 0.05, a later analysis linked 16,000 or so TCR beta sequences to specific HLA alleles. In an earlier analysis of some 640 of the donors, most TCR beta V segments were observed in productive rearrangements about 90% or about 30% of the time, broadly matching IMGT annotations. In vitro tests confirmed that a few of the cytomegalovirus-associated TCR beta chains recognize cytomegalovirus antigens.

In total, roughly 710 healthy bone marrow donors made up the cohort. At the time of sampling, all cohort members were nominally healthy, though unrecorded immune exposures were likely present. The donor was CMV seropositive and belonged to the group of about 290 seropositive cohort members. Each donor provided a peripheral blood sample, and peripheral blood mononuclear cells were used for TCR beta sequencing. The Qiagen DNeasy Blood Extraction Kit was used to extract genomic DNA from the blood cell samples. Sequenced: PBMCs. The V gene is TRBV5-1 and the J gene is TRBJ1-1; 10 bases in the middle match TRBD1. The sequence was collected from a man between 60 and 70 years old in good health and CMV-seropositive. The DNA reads TGCGCCAGCAGCTCTCCGGGACAGGGGAAGAGGTGGAACGCTGAAGCTTTCTTT. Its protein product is CASSSPGQGKRWNAEAFF.